The entry that follows covers one T cell receptor (beta chain) sequence. Its antigen is as yet unknown. Data came from immunoSEQ multiplex PCR; TCRdb stores just in-frame clones and leaves some out. The data hold about 350,000 clones, with about 87% observed a single time. The sample originates from a study of Ad26.COV2.S vaccination and SARS-CoV-2 variants. The wider study: Doses of Ad26.COV2.S were injected into muscle once or twice, 56 days apart. Broader study findings: Placebo recipients showed lower spike-specific TCR breadth than vaccinees.

Treatment specified: around 19 received Ad26.COV2.S at low or high dose, single or two shots; several received placebo; per-sample allocation not given. Sample collection was performed on day 63 after the first vaccine or placebo injection. The CDR3 contains 15 residues. V was pared by 0 bases and J by 2 bases, with 11 bases between. Germline V gives CDR1 MNHEY, CDR2 SMNVEV (reference sequence). The source was peripheral blood, collected in a trial of Ad26.COV2.S vaccine versus placebo. This rearrangement joins TRBV27 to TRBJ2-7; perhaps TRBD2 as D (6 bases). The sequence derives from a person between 18 and 59 years old who received the Ad26.COV2.S COVID-19 vaccine or a placebo. CDR3 bases: TGTGCCAGCAGTTTATCCGGGACTCGGACCTACGAGCAGTACTTC. Translated: CASSLSGTRTYEQYF.